The 8 T cell receptor beta chains given below trace back to one sample, sequenced in a study of blood T cell repertoires in COVID-19. The assay was immunoSEQ multiplex PCR, and TCRdb's table has in-frame clones only and misses some. The data contain fewer than 250,000 clones, about 84% of them singletons. The specimen sequenced was PBMCs or T cells enriched from blood (not recorded which). The source is a woman aged 40 to 50 with acute COVID-19.

CDR3 coding DNA: TGTGCCAGCCTAGCGCTGGATCAGCCCCAGCATTTT. As protein: CASLALDQPQHF. The gene calls are TRBV28 and TRBJ1-5; D uncertain. The CDR3 runs to 12 residues. Germline CDR1 is MDHEN and CDR2 is SYDVKM. Trimming removed 8 bases from V and 5 bases from J, with 10 bases in between.

V gene TRBV14 combines with J gene TRBJ1-1; no clear D. Germline loops: CDR1 SGHDN, CDR2 FVKESK. The CDR3 contains 14 residues. V dropped 0 bases and J dropped 2 bases, with 7 bases sitting between them. The CDR3 DNA reads TGTGCCAGCAGCCAAGATCCACTAAACACTGAAGCTTTCTTT. Protein: CASSQDPLNTEAFF.

This chain connects TRBV9 to TRBJ1-1; D uncertain. This CDR3 is 13 amino acids long. V lost 0 bases, J lost 4 bases, and 7 bases lay in between. CDR1 SGDLS and CDR2 YYNGEE come from the germline V gene. CDR3 region: CASSVETVTEAFF. CDR3 bases: TGTGCCAGCAGCGTAGAAACAGTCACTGAAGCTTTCTTT.

This clone occurred once. V usage is TRBV7-2 and J usage is TRBJ1-5, with 8 bases that match TRBD1. This CDR3 is 11 amino acids long. V was clipped by 5 bases and J by 16 bases; unmatched bases: 7. Germline loops: CDR1 SGHTA, CDR2 FQGNSA. In DNA form, the CDR3 reads TGTGCCAGCAGCCCCGACAGGGGCCTTCATTTT. Protein product: CASSPDRGLHF.

This chain links TRBV6-5 with TRBJ1-5, with D tentatively TRBD1 (6 bases). With 0 bases removed from V and 4 bases from J, the gap between germline ends came to 7 bases. Germline CDR1 is MNHEY and CDR2 is SVGAGI. CDR3 length: 14 amino acids. CDR3 in amino acids: CASSYSRGNQPQHF. CDR3 DNA: TGTGCCAGCAGTTACTCAAGGGGGAATCAGCCCCAGCATTTT.

This chain links TRBV28 with TRBJ2-7, with 7 positions matching TRBD1. Germline V gives CDR1 MDHEN, CDR2 SYDVKM. J gave up 7 bases and V 4 bases, and 10 bases lay outside the gene matches. The CDR3 extends over 14 amino acids. The CDR3 sequence is CASSSGQPHREQYF. The CDR3 DNA reads as TGTGCCAGCAGTTCGGGACAGCCCCACCGGGAGCAGTACTTC. The complete variable domain, with remaining parts taken from reference TRBV28 and TRBJ2-7, reads DVKVTQSSRYLVKRTGEKVFLECVQDMDHENMFWYRQDPGLGLRLIYFSYDVKMKEKGDIPEGYSVSREKKERFSLILESASTNQTSMYLCASSSGQPHREQYFGPGTRLTVT.

This clone was detected only once. The gene calls are TRBV19 and TRBJ2-1, with 14 bases aligning to TRBD2. The V gene end was trimmed by 5 bases and the J gene end by 1 base; junction bases not matched to a gene: 7. Per germline, CDR1 LNHDA and CDR2 SQIVND (reference sequence). CDR3 length equals 18 residues. The CDR3: CASSSLGTSGRSYNEQFF. Written as DNA, the CDR3 is TGTGCCAGTAGTTCGCTTGGGACTAGCGGGAGATCCTACAATGAGCAGTTCTTC.

The rearrangement links TRBV5-1 to TRBJ1-4; the match to TRBD1 covers 9 bases. V gave up 3 bases and J gave up 10 bases; unmatched junction bases: 10. CDR3 size: 15 residues. Germline values: CDR1 SGHRS, CDR2 YFSETQ. CDR3: CASSSEGTGRGKLFF. The CDR3 DNA reads as TGCGCCAGCAGCTCCGAGGGGACAGGGCGGGGAAAACTGTTTTTT.